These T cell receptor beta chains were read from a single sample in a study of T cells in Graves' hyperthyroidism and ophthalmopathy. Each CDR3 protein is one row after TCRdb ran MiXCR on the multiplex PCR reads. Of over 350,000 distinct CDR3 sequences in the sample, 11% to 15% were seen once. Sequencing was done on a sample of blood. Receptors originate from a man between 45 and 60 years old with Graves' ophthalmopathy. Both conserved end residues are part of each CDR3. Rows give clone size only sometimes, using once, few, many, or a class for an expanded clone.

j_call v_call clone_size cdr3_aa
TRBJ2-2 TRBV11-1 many CASSQGRPGELFF
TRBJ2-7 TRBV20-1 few CSAGTSVDRDNEQYF
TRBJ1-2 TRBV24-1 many CATSDYKGQSGGGNYGYTF
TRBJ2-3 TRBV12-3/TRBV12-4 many CASSLALLGSTDTQYF
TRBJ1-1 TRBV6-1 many CARGRGATEAFF
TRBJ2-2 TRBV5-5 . CASSSQHSGELFF
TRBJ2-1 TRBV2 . CASRAGVPNEQFF
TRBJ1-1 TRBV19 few CASRLTGQNTEAFF
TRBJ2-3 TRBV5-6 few CASSVISGKDTQYF
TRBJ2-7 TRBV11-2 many CASSLTGVWSYEQYF
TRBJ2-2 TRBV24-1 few CATSGRTSGRARGTGELFF
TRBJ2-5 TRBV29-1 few CSVVLDSQETQYF
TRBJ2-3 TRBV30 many CAWSVPNTQYF
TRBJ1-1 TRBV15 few CATSRVDLGAEAFF
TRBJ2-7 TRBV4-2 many CASSQDLTAGGNEQYF
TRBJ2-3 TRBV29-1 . CSVVPSSTDTQYF
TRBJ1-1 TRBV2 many CASHGTPFHRTEAFF
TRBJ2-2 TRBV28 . CASSFGGSWNTGELFF
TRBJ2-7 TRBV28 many CASSERVSSYEQYF
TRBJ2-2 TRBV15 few CATSLGTGGSTGELFF
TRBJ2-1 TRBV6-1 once CASGQTGRYNEQFF
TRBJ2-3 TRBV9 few CASSVASGTGGTDTQYF
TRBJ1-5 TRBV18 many CASSKAGTYQPQHF
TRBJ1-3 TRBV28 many CASSSPRLSLGSGNTIYF
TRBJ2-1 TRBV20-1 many CSALLAAEIDNEQFF
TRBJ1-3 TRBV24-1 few CATRENSGNTIYF
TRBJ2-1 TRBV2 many CASRDFVYNEQFF